The present entry profiles one T cell receptor (beta chain) with its context. No antigen is known for it. Base qualities are not at hand, and no much larger clone is one base apart. This entry belongs to a study of blood T cell repertoires in COVID-19 (dated by TCRdb to about 2020). As for the study more broadly: Collaborator samples came from the United States, Italy and Spain and covered acute and convalescent phases of COVID-19. The prospective study material was composed of cDNA or gDNA derived from T cells, B-cell-depleted T cells, or PBMCs. The dataset comprised deeply sampled blood TCRbeta repertoires from subjects exposed to, actively infected with, or recovered from COVID-19. The repertoires were released in a freely available public database intended as a resource for research on the immune response to SARS-CoV-2. The samples were drawn from the first 160 participants of the ongoing ImmuneRACE study and from over 950 subjects provided by 6 global collaborators. The sample metadata nearly always contained a de-identified subject ID, COVID-19 status, age in years and sex. Where available, HLA class I and class II types were obtained from metadata supplied by the sample provider rather than from assay-based typing. General study outcomes and caveats: The amount of clinical and demographic metadata varied by source and participant and was provided uncurated.

Here V drops 4 bases and J drops 4 bases, and the junction holds 6 bases not matched to any gene. Spanning cysteine to phenylalanine, the CDR3 consists of 15 amino acids. Only the CDR3 DNA is retained, 45 bases long and in frame from the first base. CDR1 and CDR2 are read off the germline V gene as SGDLS and YYNGEE. In the prospective study, participants were about 18 to 95 years old, resided in about 25 geographic areas of the United States, and were enrolled through a virtual design. Cohort assignment in the prospective study relied on participant-reported clinical history from a screening survey and a study questionnaire. ImmuneRACE Cohort 3 recovered participants were defined by two consecutive negative NP/OP PCR tests, healthcare professional clearance, or symptom resolution. In the prospective study, mobile phlebotomists collected whole blood, serum and a nasopharyngeal or oropharyngeal swab from each participant. Over an approximately two-month period, participants in the prospective study had the option of providing additional blood draws and questionnaires. Blood samples from the prospective study were shipped frozen or at room temperature prior to DNA extraction.

The immunoSEQ Assay, a bias-controlled multiplex PCR, was used to amplify TCRbeta CDR3 regions from genomic DNA. Per the source publication's procedure: Nucleated cell counts per sample were estimated from amplification of reference gene primers within the assay. Sequence reads were collapsed and filtered to measure the absolute abundance of every unique TCRbeta CDR3 rearrangement. Productive Simpson clonality was computed per sample as the square root of Simpson's diversity index over productive rearrangements. In its TCRdb copy, this immuneACCESS table keeps in-frame sequences only and misses some clones. Where compared with another copy, unresolved V genes explain less than half of these, and the others have no known cause. V, J and clone size are those of that table, while D and trimming were read from the DNA. The table for this sample lists some 310,000 clones; 89% of them were counted only once. The leading ten clones occupy about 9.4% of the sample.

The chain is made from TRBV9 and TRBJ2-1; a stretch of 9 junction bases matches TRBD1. Source material: PBMCs or T cells enriched from blood (not recorded which). The sequence came from a woman aged 30 to 39 who had recovered from COVID-19. The CDR3 sequence is CASSSPGQGYNEQFF. The nucleotide sequence reads TGTGCCAGCAGCTCTCCGGGACAGGGTTACAATGAGCAGTTCTTC.